These 32 T cell receptor beta chains share one sample of origin, sequenced in a study of blood T cell repertoires in COVID-19 (TCRdb year 2020). Library construction relied on the immunoSEQ multiplex PCR assay. TCRdb retrieved this table from immuneACCESS and kept in-frame rearrangements only. Not all clones are present; in checked studies, unresolved V genes account for under half, and no reason is known for the remainder. The sample yields over 200,000 clones; roughly 90% were counted once. Jointly, the top ten make up roughly 4% of the sample. The sample was peripheral blood. The source is a man aged 55 to 70 who had recovered from COVID-19.

The gene calls are TRBV6-4 and TRBJ1-6; D uncertain. Trimming pared 2 bases from V and 4 bases from J, leaving 6 bases between. The CDR3 loop spans 14 amino acids. The germline gives CDR1 MRHNA, CDR2 SNTAGT. The CDR3 spells CASSDSGYNSPLHF. CDR3 in DNA: TGTGCCAGCAGTGACAGCGGGTATAATTCACCCCTCCACTTT.

The V and J genes are TRBV20-1 and TRBJ2-3; the D gene is possibly TRBD2 (5 bases). The CDR3 loop spans 13 amino acids. V was shortened by 3 bases and J by 4 bases, with 11 bases between the two germline ends. Germline V gene data show CDR1 as DFQATT and CDR2 as SNEGSKA (reference sequence). The CDR3 DNA reads as TGCAGTGCTAGTCTCCTAGCAGCAGATACGCAGTATTTT. It yields the protein CSASLLAADTQYF.

V and J are TRBV3-1 (or the pseudogene TRBV3-2) and TRBJ1-4, with a possible D match to TRBD1 (5 bases). Germline V gene data show CDR1 as LGHDT and CDR2 as YNNKEL (reference sequence). Trimming shortened V by 8 bases and J by 10 bases, and 17 bases separated the two germline ends. The CDR3 has 13 residues. In DNA, the CDR3 is TGTGCCAGCCGGGCAACGGGGGACGGAAAACTGTTTTTT. Its translation is CASRATGDGKLFF.

This clone was recorded only once. The genes are TRBV7-2 and TRBJ1-2; tentative D call: TRBD1 (6 bases). V dropped 8 bases and J dropped 4 bases, with 11 bases sitting between them. The CDR3 consists of 12 residues. The germline V gene has CDR1 SGHTA and CDR2 FQGNSA. The CDR3 loop is CASRLQGYGYTF. CDR3 nucleotide sequence: TGTGCCAGCCGACTACAGGGCTATGGCTACACCTTC. The complete variable domain, with remaining parts taken from reference TRBV7-2 and TRBJ1-2, reads GAGVSQSPSNKVTEKGKDVELRCDPISGHTALYWYRQSLGQGLEFLIYFQGNSAPDKSGLPSDRFSAERTGGSVSTLTIQRTQQEDSAVYLCASRLQGYGYTFGSGTRLTVV.

The chain recombines TRBV19 with TRBJ2-1, with 8 bases lining up with TRBD1. V was pared by 6 bases and J by 8 bases, with 6 bases of the junction left unmatched. Germline CDR1 LNHDA, CDR2 SQIVND (reference sequence). The CDR3 sequence is 13 residues long. The CDR3 region is CASRRTGMDEQFF. As DNA, the CDR3 is TGTGCCAGTAGACGGACAGGGATGGATGAGCAGTTCTTC. Full variable domain (missing parts from reference TRBV19 and TRBJ2-1): DGGITQSPKYLFRKEGQNVTLSCEQNLNHDAMYWYRQDPGQGLRLIYYSQIVNDFQKGDIAEGYSVSREKKESFPLTVTSAQKNPTAFYLCASRRTGMDEQFFGPGTRLTVL.

V is TRBV5-1 and J is TRBJ2-1; TRBD1 matches at 9 bases. Per the germline V gene, CDR1 is SGHRS and CDR2 is YFSETQ. V lost 1 base, J lost 7 bases, and 9 bases stayed unmatched. There are 16 residues in the CDR3. CDR3 sequence reads: CASSLFRDRVPNEQFF. CDR3 DNA sequence: TGCGCCAGCAGCTTGTTCCGGGACAGGGTCCCTAATGAGCAGTTCTTC.

This sequence joins TRBV14 and TRBJ2-5; tentative D call: TRBD1 (5 bases). V lost 1 base and J 5 bases, leaving 11 bases between the germline ends. In germline, CDR1 is SGHDN, CDR2 FVKESK. CDR3 length: 14 residues. The CDR3 region is CASSQGQKGETQYF. The DNA of the CDR3 is TGTGCCAGCAGCCAAGGTCAGAAGGGGGAGACCCAGTACTTC.

The chain couples TRBV5-1 to TRBJ2-5; weak D call: TRBD1 (6 bases). The CDR3 has 16 residues. Trimming stripped 4 bases from V and 7 bases from J, with 23 bases between. Germline assignment: CDR1 SGHRS and CDR2 YFSETQ. The CDR3 DNA is TGCGCCAGCAGCCTGTTGGACCGCATTCTAGGGGGGACCCAGTACTTC. Translated: CASSLLDRILGGTQYF.

The chain carries TRBV9 and TRBJ1-2; possibly TRBD1 for D (6 bases). Deletions cut 0 bases from V and 3 bases from J, with 12 bases between. The CDR3 is 15 residues long. CDR1 SGDLS and CDR2 YYNGEE come from the germline V gene. The CDR3 DNA reads as TGTGCCAGCAGCGTAGCATCGGGGGGGCACTATGGCTACACCTTC. This translates into CASSVASGGHYGYTF.

The rearrangement links TRBV6-5 to TRBJ2-7, with TRBD1 identical over 9 bases. The V gene's germline CDR1 is MNHEY and CDR2 SVGAGI. The CDR3 length is 15 residues. V trimming: 8 bases; J trimming: 6 bases; junction bases outside the gene matches: 14. CDR3 DNA: TGTGCCAGCGTTAAAACGGGACAGGGCACCAGCGAGCAGTACTTC. Its protein product is CASVKTGQGTSEQYF.

J is TRBJ2-1 and V is TRBV4-1; 13 bases agree with TRBD2. CDR3 length: 17 residues. V was pared by 6 bases and J by 0 bases, with 5 bases of the junction left unmatched. In germline, CDR1 is MGHRA, CDR2 YSYEKL. CDR3 sequence: CASRTSGGITSYNEQFF. The CDR3, as DNA: TGCGCCAGCAGGACTAGCGGGGGGATAACCTCCTACAATGAGCAGTTCTTC.

The rearrangement uses TRBV24-1 and TRBJ1-5, with TRBD1 matching 9 bases. The CDR3 has 16 amino acids. The germline gives CDR1 KGHDR, CDR2 SFDVKD. V shed 3 bases and J 4 bases; nucleotides not matched to a gene: 6. The CDR3 is CATSDVRQGDNQPQHF. The CDR3 bases are TGTGCCACCAGTGATGTCCGACAGGGGGATAATCAGCCCCAGCATTTT.

The rearrangement links TRBV4-1 to TRBJ1-1, with 7 positions matching TRBD1. The germline gives CDR1 MGHRA, CDR2 YSYEKL. Unmatched junction bases numbered 5, after V lost 4 bases and J lost 0 bases. CDR3 length: 15 amino acids. The CDR3 here is CASSLAGTVNTEAFF. In DNA form, the CDR3 reads TGCGCCAGCAGCCTCGCGGGGACAGTGAACACTGAAGCTTTCTTT.

The chain joins TRBV5-1 to TRBJ2-4, with TRBD2 identical over 12 bases. V lost 4 bases and J lost 6; bases outside the gene matches: 14. Per the germline V gene, CDR1 is SGHRS and CDR2 is YFSETQ. The CDR3 has 18 amino acids. The CDR3 loop is CASSLTSGGPRVGNIQYF. CDR3 in DNA: TGCGCCAGCAGCCTGACTAGCGGGGGCCCTCGGGTCGGAAACATTCAGTACTTC.

The gene calls are TRBV19 and TRBJ2-2; 8 positions agree with TRBD2. From germline, CDR1 is LNHDA and CDR2 SQIVND (reference sequence). This CDR3 is 16 amino acids long. V lost 6 bases and J lost 0; bases outside the gene matches: 6. The CDR3 spells CASRPGGSANTGELFF. DNA for the CDR3: TGTGCCAGTAGGCCGGGGGGGAGCGCGAACACCGGGGAGCTGTTTTTT.

This clone occurred once. This chain joins TRBV27 and TRBJ2-7, with D tentatively TRBD1 (5 bases). This CDR3 spans 13 amino acids. Trimming removed 6 bases from V and 2 bases from J, with 11 bases in between. The germline CDR1 and CDR2 sequences are MNHEY and SMNVEV (reference sequence). CDR3 sequence: CASRSQGPYEQYF. DNA for the CDR3: TGTGCCAGCAGATCTCAGGGTCCCTACGAGCAGTACTTC.

As for this clone: One end of the junction fails to match germline, which may point to a read error. J is TRBJ2-3 and V is TRBV2; TRBD1 aligns across 9 bases. This CDR3 is 15 amino acids long. Germline V gene data show CDR1 as SNHLY and CDR2 as FYNNEI. The CDR3 region has the DNA TGTGCCAGCAGGACGGGGACAGGGTACACAGGTACGCAGTATTTT. Translation: CASRTGTGYTGTQYF.

The V and J genes are TRBV19 and TRBJ2-1, with 9 bases aligning to TRBD2. Germline-derived CDR1 and CDR2 are LNHDA and SQIVND (reference sequence). This CDR3 has 14 amino acids. V dropped 3 bases and J dropped 8; count of bases not matched to a gene: 5. CDR3: CASSIGGGADEQFF. The CDR3 nucleotides read TGTGCCAGTAGTATTGGCGGGGGGGCGGATGAGCAGTTCTTC.

About this clone: Other DNA sequences in the same sample also yield this CDR3. The chain links TRBV18 to TRBJ2-3; the match to TRBD1 covers 10 bases. Trimming cost V 4 bases and J 0 bases; bases outside gene matches: 1. CDR3 length: 15 amino acids. Germline CDR1 KGHSH, CDR2 LQKENI. In DNA form, the CDR3 reads TGTGCCAGCTCACAGGGACAGGGGAGCACAGATACGCAGTATTTT. The encoded protein is CASSQGQGSTDTQYF.

The chain is built from TRBV6-5 and TRBJ2-7; 7 nucleotides align to TRBD1. This CDR3 is 16 amino acids long. CDR1 and CDR2 (germline): MNHEY, SVGAGI. Germline trimming cut 4 bases from V and 4 bases from J; bases unmatched to any gene: 13. As DNA, the CDR3 is TGTGCCAGCAGTTTGGGACCGGGACAGAGAACTTACGAGCAGTACTTC. Amino acids: CASSLGPGQRTYEQYF.

The genes are TRBV4-2 and TRBJ2-7, with D perhaps TRBD1 (6 bases). The V gene's germline CDR1 is LGHNA and CDR2 YNFKEQ. V was pared by 4 bases and J by 5 bases, with 12 bases between. CDR3 length: 13 residues. CDR3 nucleotide sequence: TGTGCCAGCAGCCGGTCAGGGGTGAACGAGCAGTACTTC. Translated, it gives CASSRSGVNEQYF.

The V call is TRBV11-2, the J call TRBJ2-5; the D gene is possibly TRBD1 (6 bases). Germline values: CDR1 SGHAT, CDR2 FQNNGV. The CDR3 totals 16 residues. Trimming cost V 2 bases and J 2 bases, with 15 bases left between them. The CDR3: CASSLIGGAPQETQYF. CDR3 DNA sequence: TGTGCCAGCAGCTTAATAGGGGGAGCACCTCAAGAGACCCAGTACTTC.

The chain couples TRBV2 to TRBJ1-5, with a weak D call TRBD1 (5 bases). Germline V CDR1 and CDR2: SNHLY, FYNNEI. With 4 bases removed from V and 0 bases from J, the gap between germline ends came to 7 bases. The CDR3 runs to 14 residues. DNA for the CDR3: TGTGCCAGCAGTGGGACACATAGCAATCAGCCCCAGCATTTT. This encodes CASSGTHSNQPQHF.

The CDR3 DNA is TGTGCCAGCAGCCCTAGCGGGGGGGCATACAATGAGCAGTTCTTC. This codes for CASSPSGGAYNEQFF. The chain recombines TRBV5-4 with TRBJ2-1, with TRBD2 matching over 12 bases. Germline CDR1 reads SGHNT; CDR2 reads YYREEE (reference sequence). J lost 4 bases, V lost 4 bases, and 3 bases had no gene match. CDR3 size: 15 residues.

This clone was found a few times. The rearrangement uses TRBV9 and TRBJ2-2, with 7 bases that match TRBD2. There are 18 residues in the CDR3. With V trimmed by 4 bases and J by 1 base, 13 bases remained unmatched. Germline V gene data show CDR1 as SGDLS and CDR2 as YYNGEE. The CDR3 region has the DNA TGTGCCAGCAGCCTCCCGAGGGGAGCGGGGATGAACACCGGGGAGCTGTTTTTT. This translates into CASSLPRGAGMNTGELFF.

V gene TRBV4-2 combines with J gene TRBJ1-1, with D tentatively TRBD1 (6 bases). Trimming removed 4 bases from V and 1 base from J, with 13 bases in between. The CDR3 has 15 residues. Germline values: CDR1 LGHNA, CDR2 YNFKEQ. In DNA form, the CDR3 reads TGTGCCAGCAGCCCGTTAGGGGGTGGGAACACTGAAGCTTTCTTT. Its protein is CASSPLGGGNTEAFF.

Here the CDR3 reads CATPNPSGTEAFF. DNA for the CDR3: TGTGCCACCCCAAACCCCTCAGGGACTGAAGCTTTCTTT. The genes are TRBV18 and TRBJ1-1; perhaps TRBD1 as D (5 bases). The V gene lost 10 bases and the J gene lost 5 bases, with 17 bases spanning the gap. The CDR3 consists of 13 residues. Germline CDR1 KGHSH, CDR2 LQKENI. Drawing the rest from reference TRBV18 and TRBJ1-1, the complete variable domain is NAGVMQNPRHLVRRRGQEARLRCSPMKGHSHVYWYRQLPEEGLKFMVYLQKENIIDESGMPKERFSAEFPKEGPSILRIQQVVRGDSAAYFCATPNPSGTEAFFGQGTRLTVV.

The J gene is TRBJ2-7, the V gene TRBV4-1, with 10 bases lining up with TRBD1. The V gene's germline CDR1 is MGHRA and CDR2 YSYEKL. This CDR3 has 17 residues. V lost 0 bases and J lost 2; bases outside the gene matches: 7. The CDR3 DNA reads TGCGCCAGCAGCCAAGAGAGCGGAGGACAGGGGGCCTACGAGCAGTACTTC. Protein product: CASSQESGGQGAYEQYF.

The V call is TRBV12-3 or TRBV12-4, the J call TRBJ2-3; the match to TRBD2 covers 7 bases. With V trimmed by 6 bases and J by 7 bases, 7 bases remained unmatched. The CDR3 loop spans 13 amino acids. CDR3 sequence reads: CASSRREGHTQYF. CDR3 nucleotide sequence: TGTGCCAGCAGCCGAAGGGAGGGGCATACGCAGTATTTT.

The J gene is TRBJ1-6, the V gene TRBV19; D gene uncertain. Germline V gene sequence: CDR1 LNHDA, CDR2 SQIVND (reference sequence). V was clipped by 6 bases and J by 0 bases, with 9 bases between them. The CDR3 runs to 15 residues. CDR3 DNA: TGTGCCAGTAGCCCAGAGGGCTCCTATAATTCACCCCTCCACTTT. This sequence encodes CASSPEGSYNSPLHF.

This sequence joins TRBV2 and TRBJ1-4; a possible D gene is TRBD1 (5 bases). Germline V gene sequence: CDR1 SNHLY, CDR2 FYNNEI. The CDR3 runs to 15 residues. V was pared by 1 base and J by 7 bases, with 13 bases between. CDR3 DNA sequence: TGTGCCAGCAGTGAAGAGAATGGGGCGTCTGAAAAACTGTTTTTT. It yields the protein CASSEENGASEKLFF.

The genes are TRBV24-1 and TRBJ1-4; D perhaps matches TRBD1 (5 bases). The CDR3 is 14 amino acids. Germline CDR1 is KGHDR and CDR2 is SFDVKD. V lost 7 bases and J 6 bases, leaving 14 bases between the germline ends. In DNA form, the CDR3 reads TGTGCCACCAGCCCGGGAGGGGAGGATGAAAAACTGTTTTTT. Amino acids: CATSPGGEDEKLFF.